This passage covers 3 T cell receptor beta chains from one sample sequenced in a study of blood T cell repertoires in COVID-19. TCRdb's table, derived via immunoSEQ multiplex PCR, lists solely in-frame clones and lacks some. The table includes about 110,000 clones, over 60% detected once. Sequencing was carried out using peripheral blood. The receptors were gathered from a human donor in a cohort sampled during active or convalescent COVID-19.

This chain links TRBV19 with TRBJ2-3; maybe TRBD2 (5 bases). CDR3 length: 13 amino acids. The germline CDR1 and CDR2 sequences are LNHDA and SQIVND (reference sequence). Trimming left V 5 bases short and J 4 bases short, with 10 bases between. CDR3 bases: TGTGCCAGTAGTCCCGCGGGCTCAGATACGCAGTATTTT. Its protein is CASSPAGSDTQYF.

J is TRBJ1-1 and V is TRBV19, with 8 positions matching TRBD1. Per germline, CDR1 LNHDA and CDR2 SQIVND (reference sequence). The CDR3 extends over 14 amino acids. After removal of 1 base from V and 5 bases from J, the junction contained 3 bases not matched to a gene. The CDR3 spells CASSIAGGGTEAFF. Written as DNA, the CDR3 is TGTGCCAGTAGTATAGCAGGGGGCGGAACTGAAGCTTTCTTT. Full variable domain (outside the CDR3, taken from reference TRBV19 and TRBJ1-1): DGGITQSPKYLFRKEGQNVTLSCEQNLNHDAMYWYRQDPGQGLRLIYYSQIVNDFQKGDIAEGYSVSREKKESFPLTVTSAQKNPTAFYLCASSIAGGGTEAFFGQGTRLTVV.

The chain uses TRBV14 and TRBJ1-2, with unresolved D. V lost 1 base, J lost 2 bases, and 5 bases lay in between. The germline gives CDR1 SGHDN, CDR2 FVKESK. The CDR3 is made up of 13 amino acids. This CDR3 reads CASSQGGNYGYTF. The CDR3 region has the DNA TGTGCCAGCAGCCAAGGAGGGAACTATGGCTACACCTTC.